This TCR beta chain was retrieved from a study of shared clonotypes between healthy human individuals. Selected positively for CCR7 and CD45RO-negative, naive CD8 cells excluded terminally differentiated effector memory CD45RA+ cells. Measured with immunoSEQ multiplex PCR; TCRdb has only the in-frame clones, and not every one. The sample lists some 800,000 clones, 80% to 95% occurring once. Germline V gene lookup returns CDR1 MNHEY and CDR2 SMNVEV (reference sequence). The CDR3 covers 13 residues. Trimming stripped 5 bases from V and 6 bases from J, with 13 bases between. General study findings and limits: Compared with memory subsets, naive subsets generally had larger estimated richness. Naive CD4 clonotype sharing across a few donors was approximately 5%.

A note on this clone: Its antigen is not identified.

This chain joins TRBV27 and TRBJ1-1; D remains ambiguous. The specimen sequenced was naive CD8+ T cells sorted from blood. The origin of this receptor is a man aged 25 to 40 in good health. The CDR3 loop is CASSPRTGSEAFF. CDR3 bases: TGTGCCAGCAGTCCTCGGACCGGATCTGAAGCTTTCTTT.